The following is a T cell receptor beta chain sequence with its context. As yet, its antigen is unknown. Per germline, CDR1 SQVTM and CDR2 ANQGSEA. The CDR3 is 12 amino acids. V dropped 7 bases and J dropped 5 bases, with 12 bases sitting between them. A second PCR, run for 7 to 11 cycles, used a sample-barcoded 5' primer plus a J-beta primer mix. MiXCR, run by TCRdb on the 5' RACE reads, gives a single entry per CDR3 protein. The sample contains hundreds of thousands of distinct CDR3 sequences, 32% of which appear only once. Each sample yielded at least 7 million isolated PBMCs. The sample is drawn from a study of blood T cells in healthy people across ages. The study, taken as a whole, reports: Long-lived and aged donors differed, with more naive CD4+ cells and higher diversity in the long-lived.

The V gene is TRBV29-1, the J gene TRBJ1-3, with D hard to call. The receptor comes from an elderly woman in good health. Source material: blood. CDR3 coding DNA: TGCAGCGCCTCCCTGGAGAGAAACACCATATATTTT. Amino acid sequence: CSASLERNTIYF.